Listed here are 8 T cell receptor beta chains from one sample, sequenced in a study of blood T cell repertoires in COVID-19. The table came from immunoSEQ multiplex PCR; TCRdb's copy has only in-frame clones and leaves some out. The table shows about 150,000 clones, with about 85% occurring only once. Sequencing was done on a sample of peripheral blood. Source of these receptors: a woman aged 55-69 years with COVID-19, enrolled during active disease.

The rearrangement joins TRBV6-1 to TRBJ2-1; perhaps TRBD2 as D (6 bases). V lost 3 bases and J lost 8, with 17 bases in between. From germline, CDR1 is MNHNS and CDR2 SASEGT. The CDR3 has 15 amino acids. CDR3 region: CASSDGGAGSDEQFF. The DNA of the CDR3 is TGTGCCAGCAGTGATGGTGGGGCCGGGAGCGATGAGCAGTTCTTC.

V usage is TRBV6-5 and J usage is TRBJ1-1, with D hard to call. V dropped 6 bases and J dropped 8 bases, with 10 bases sitting between them. This CDR3 region has 11 residues. The germline V gene encodes CDR1 MNHEY and CDR2 SVGAGI. Written as DNA, the CDR3 is TGTGCCAGCAGCTGGTCGAGCGAAGCTTTCTTT. Amino acids: CASSWSSEAFF.

The rearrangement uses TRBV25-1 and TRBJ1-5, with 11 bases matching TRBD1. The CDR3 loop spans 16 amino acids. Germline CDR1 is MGHDK and CDR2 is SYGVNS. V trimming: 4 bases; J trimming: 6 bases; junction bases outside the gene matches: 8. CDR3 sequence reads: CASSGIGQGAGQPQHF. In DNA form, the CDR3 reads TGTGCCAGCAGTGGAATAGGACAGGGGGCTGGTCAGCCCCAGCATTTT.

The J gene is TRBJ2-5, the V gene TRBV6-5; tentatively, D is TRBD2 (5 bases). This CDR3 has 16 amino acids. Trimming took 4 bases from V and 5 from J, leaving 20 bases between them. Germline V gene data show CDR1 as MNHEY and CDR2 as SVGAGI. The CDR3 spells CASSSNGNRGRETQYF. In DNA form, the CDR3 reads TGTGCCAGCAGTTCTAACGGGAACCGCGGACGGGAGACCCAGTACTTC.

This clone was observed a handful of times. The rearrangement links TRBV28 to TRBJ1-2; 9 positions match TRBD1. The length of the CDR3 is 14 residues. V gave up 4 bases and J gave up 3 bases; unmatched junction bases: 3. CDR1 is MDHEN, CDR2 SYDVKM, per germline. In DNA form, the CDR3 reads TGTGCCAGCAGTTCGGGACAGGGATACTATGGCTACACCTTC. Encoded protein: CASSSGQGYYGYTF.

V is TRBV19 and J is TRBJ2-4, with TRBD1 identical over 8 bases. This CDR3 has 14 residues. Per germline, CDR1 LNHDA and CDR2 SQIVND (reference sequence). J gave up 7 bases and V 5 bases, and 7 bases lay outside the gene matches. The CDR3 DNA sequence: TGTGCCAGTAGTCTACGACAGGGGAGCAACATTCAGTACTTC. It encodes CASSLRQGSNIQYF.

The chain carries TRBV11-1 and TRBJ1-4; TRBD1 agrees at 10 bases. V dropped 3 bases and J dropped 6; count of bases not matched to a gene: 1. CDR3 size: 14 residues. Germline values: CDR1 SGHAT, CDR2 FQDESV (reference sequence). The CDR3 sequence is CASSFGTGDEKLFF. CDR3 in DNA: TGTGCCAGCAGCTTCGGGACAGGGGATGAAAAACTGTTTTTT.

The chain employs TRBV5-1 and TRBJ1-6; weak D call: TRBD1 (5 bases). V shed 4 bases and J shed 2 bases, with 7 bases lying between them. The CDR3 length is 14 residues. Germline V gene data show CDR1 as SGHRS and CDR2 as YFSETQ. The CDR3 bases are TGCGCCAGCAGCCCAGGGCCCTATAATTCACCCCTCCACTTT. Its translation is CASSPGPYNSPLHF.